The sequence of this TCR beta chain was determined in a study of vaccination and CD4 T cells after COVID-19. The Oncomine TCR Beta short-read assay sequenced DNA from cultured CD4+ T cells. TCRdb re-derived calls from the PCR reads in MiXCR, one entry per CDR3 protein. The table has some 9,500 distinct CDR3 sequences, approximately 40% seen once; the top ten hold 16%. Treatment specified: approximately 10-day PBMC culture with coronavirus spike peptide pools or control peptides (ViraFEST assay). Expansion of antigen-specific T cells with peptide pools by ViraFEST preceded sequencing of TCRs. General study findings and limits: From about 20 to 38, the median of SARS-CoV-2-reactive clonotypes rose without reaching significance.

The trim removed 4 bases at V and 9 bases at J, leaving 11 bases unmatched. The germline V gene encodes CDR1 MNHNS and CDR2 SASEGT. The CDR3 has 16 residues. About this clonotype: Its antigen is undetermined.

The sample was CD4+ T cells from blood, cultured in vitro. The source is a human donor who had recovered from COVID-19. The chain uses TRBV6-1 and TRBJ1-6, with 8 bases aligning to TRBD1. CDR3 DNA: TGTGCCAGCAGTGTTCAACACCAACAGGGGGGTTCACCCCTCCACTTT. Its protein is CASSVQHQQGGSPLHF.